This TCR beta chain was identified during a study of CXCR3-negative and CXCR3-positive naive CD8 T cells. The overall study: Sequencing yielded roughly 130 million TRB reads, roughly 1.5 +/- 0.3 million per library.

Researchers prepared the TRB cDNA libraries using 5' RACE with UMI labels. TCRdb reanalyzed the 5' RACE reads, giving one entry per CDR3 protein sequence and no DNA. This sample's table has tens of thousands of distinct CDR3 sequences. Phenotypically, naive CD8+ T cells corresponded to CD45RO-CCR7+CD27+CD95-. Points from the study as a whole: The TRB CDR3s that CXCR3-positive naive cells carried were more hydrophobic than those of CXCR3-negative naive cells. Post-cryopreservation CXCR3 expression was partly diminished, and the bulk of assays employed fresh PBMCs. Relative to memory CD8+ cells, whose diversity was much lower, both naive subsets had comparably high diversity.

The CDR3 extends over 15 amino acids. Germline V lookup: CDR1 SGHVS, CDR2 FQNEAQ. Concerning this clonotype itself: Its antigen is currently unknown.

Material: naive CXCR3+ CD8+ T cells from blood. Subset of the sample: CD45RO-CCR7+CD27+CD95- naive CD8+ T cells expressing CXCR3 (TNR3+). The chain uses TRBV7-8 and TRBJ1-5; the TCRdb D gene call, TRBD1, has no DNA to confirm it. This sequence was found in a human donor in good health. Some clones in this sample may be carry-over from other donors' samples. CDR3 in amino acids: CASSFLGEGNQPQHF.